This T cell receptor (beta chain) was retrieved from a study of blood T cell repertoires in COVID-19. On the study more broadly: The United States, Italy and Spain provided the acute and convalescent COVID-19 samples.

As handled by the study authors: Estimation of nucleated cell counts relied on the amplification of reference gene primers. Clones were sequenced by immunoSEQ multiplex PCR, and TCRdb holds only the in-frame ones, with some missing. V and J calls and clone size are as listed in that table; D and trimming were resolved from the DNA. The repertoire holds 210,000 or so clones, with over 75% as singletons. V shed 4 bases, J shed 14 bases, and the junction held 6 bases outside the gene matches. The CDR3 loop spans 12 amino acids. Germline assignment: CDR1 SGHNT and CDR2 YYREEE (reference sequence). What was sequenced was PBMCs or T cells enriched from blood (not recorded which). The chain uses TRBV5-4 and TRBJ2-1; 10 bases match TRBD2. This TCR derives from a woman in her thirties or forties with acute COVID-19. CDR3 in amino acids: CASSQSSGGEFF. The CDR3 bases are TGTGCCAGCAGCCAATCTAGCGGGGGTGAGTTCTTC.